One and the same sample provided the 8 T cell receptor beta chains below, sequenced in a study of regulatory T cells in long-lasting Graves disease. Time point noted: persistent/refractory GD, antithyroid drugs over 5 years with positive TRAb. Isolated PBMC RNA provided the starting material for the TCR library. With iRepertoire HTBI primers and Arm-PCR of CDR3 regions, TCR beta libraries were built. In TCRdb, the multiplex PCR reads were re-called with MiXCR into one record per CDR3 protein. Of 350,000 to 450,000 distinct CDR3 sequences in the sample, less than 25% were seen once. This specimen consisted of peripheral blood mononuclear cells (PBMCs), obtained when the disease was refractory, from a patient treated with antithyroid drugs. The receptor set was obtained from a female donor with Graves disease.

Comment on this clonotype: The CDR3 does not end in the conserved phenylalanine or tryptophan, so this is likely a read error. The chain has TRBV28 and TRBJ2-7; TRBD2 matches 8 bases. The CDR3 totals 16 residues. The V gene's germline CDR1 is MDHEN and CDR2 SYDVKM. Losses at the gene ends were 4 bases for V and 4 bases for J; bases not matched to a gene: 12. The CDR3 loop is CASSSIGGLVSYEQYL. In DNA, the CDR3 is TGTGCCAGCAGTTCTATTGGGGGACTAGTGTCGTACGAGCAGTACCTC.

The chain has TRBV12-3 or TRBV12-4 and TRBJ1-2, with a tentative D call TRBD1 (6 bases). The length of the CDR3 is 11 residues. V was shortened by 5 bases and J by 8 bases, with 9 bases between the two germline ends. The CDR3 DNA reads as TGTGCCAGCAGTACAGGGAAGGGCTACACCTTC. Its protein product is CASSTGKGYTF.

This clonotype was seen only a few times. V usage is TRBV6-2 or TRBV6-3 and J usage is TRBJ2-7, with 7 bases lining up with TRBD2. V shed 5 bases and J 4 bases; nucleotides not matched to a gene: 8. The CDR3 loop spans 14 amino acids. Germline V gene lookup returns CDR1 MNHEY and CDR2 SVGEGT. The chain's CDR3 is CASSEVGGGYEQYF. CDR3 nucleotide sequence: TGTGCCAGCAGTGAAGTTGGGGGAGGGTACGAGCAGTACTTC.

In its sample, this clonotype was seen many times. V and J are TRBV6-1 and TRBJ1-5, with 7 bases lining up with TRBD1. Trimming removed 0 bases from V and 2 bases from J; junction bases left unmatched: 4. CDR1 is MNHNS and CDR2 is SASEGT in the germline V gene. This CDR3 has 16 amino acids. CDR3 protein: CASSEAGQGGNQPQHF. The DNA of the CDR3 is TGTGCCAGCAGTGAAGCGGGCCAGGGGGGCAATCAGCCCCAGCATTTT.

A few counts support this clonotype. The V gene is TRBV20-1, the J gene TRBJ1-1, with D tentatively TRBD1 (5 bases). The CDR3 has 14 residues. The germline V gene encodes CDR1 DFQATT and CDR2 SNEGSKA (reference sequence). The CDR3 region is CTPGTPEPNTEAFF. The CDR3 nucleotides read TGCACACCGGGGACCCCCGAACCGAACACTGAAGCTTTCTTT.

This clonotype showed up many times. The rearrangement joins TRBV12-3 or TRBV12-4 to TRBJ2-7, with D possibly TRBD2 on 6 matching bases. V lost 6 bases and J lost 6, with 15 bases in between. This CDR3 is 13 amino acids long. CDR3 region: CASRGGLDSEQYF. The CDR3 nucleotides read TGTGCCAGCAGGGGAGGATTAGACAGCGAGCAGTACTTC.

This clonotype has ten or more counts. The chain recombines TRBV28 with TRBJ2-7, with D perhaps given as TRBD1 or TRBD2 (5 bases each). V was clipped by 3 bases and J by 6 bases, with 12 bases between them. The germline CDR1 and CDR2 sequences are MDHEN and SYDVKM. CDR3 length equals 13 residues. CDR3 loop: CASSFRGGSEQYF. CDR3 in DNA: TGTGCCAGCAGTTTTCGTGGGGGAAGCGAGCAGTACTTC.

The chain is built from TRBV6-1 and TRBJ1-3; D perhaps matches TRBD1 (5 bases). V gave up 7 bases and J gave up 2 bases, with 12 bases separating them. CDR3 length: 14 residues. The germline gives CDR1 MNHNS, CDR2 SASEGT. In nucleotides, the CDR3 is TGTGCCAGCACGCCTTGGGACCCTGGAAACACCATATATTTT. Its protein is CASTPWDPGNTIYF.